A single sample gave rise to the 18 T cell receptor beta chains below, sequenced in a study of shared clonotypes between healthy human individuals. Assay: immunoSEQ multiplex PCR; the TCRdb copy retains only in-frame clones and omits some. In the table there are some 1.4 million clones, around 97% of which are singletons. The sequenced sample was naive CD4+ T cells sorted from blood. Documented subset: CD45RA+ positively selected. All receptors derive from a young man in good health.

The CDR3 DNA sequence: TGTGCCAGCAGCCCGAACTTAGCGGGCCAAGGGGGCAATGAGCAGTTCTTC. This codes for CASSPNLAGQGGNEQFF. The chain has TRBV11-2 and TRBJ2-1; D is perhaps TRBD2 (7 bases). The CDR3 spans 17 residues. V lost 5 bases to trimming and J lost 6 bases, with 23 bases between them. Germline V gene lookup returns CDR1 SGHAT and CDR2 FQNNGV.

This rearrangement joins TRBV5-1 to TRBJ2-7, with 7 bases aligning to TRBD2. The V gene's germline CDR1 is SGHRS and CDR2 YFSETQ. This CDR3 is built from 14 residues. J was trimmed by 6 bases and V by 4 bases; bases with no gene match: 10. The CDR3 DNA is TGCGCCAGCAGCGTGGGAGGGCCTAGCGGCGAGCAGTACTTC. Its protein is CASSVGGPSGEQYF.

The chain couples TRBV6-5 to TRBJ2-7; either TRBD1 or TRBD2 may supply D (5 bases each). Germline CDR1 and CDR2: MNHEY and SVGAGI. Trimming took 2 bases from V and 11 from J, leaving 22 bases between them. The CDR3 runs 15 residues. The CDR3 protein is CASSYSRLPGGEKYF. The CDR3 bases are TGTGCCAGCAGTTACAGTAGGTTGCCTGGGGGAGAGAAGTACTTC.

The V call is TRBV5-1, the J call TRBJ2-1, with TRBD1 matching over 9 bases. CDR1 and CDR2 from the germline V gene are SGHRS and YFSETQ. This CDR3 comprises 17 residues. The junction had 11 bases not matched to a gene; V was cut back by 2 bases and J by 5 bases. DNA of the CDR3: TGCGCCAGCAGCTTCTTTGGGTTGGGACAGGGCGACAATGAGCAGTTCTTC. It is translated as CASSFFGLGQGDNEQFF.

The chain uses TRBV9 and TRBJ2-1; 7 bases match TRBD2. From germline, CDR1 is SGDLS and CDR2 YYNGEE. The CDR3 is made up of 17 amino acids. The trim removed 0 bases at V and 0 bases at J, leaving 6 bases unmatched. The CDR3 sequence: CASSVGGRGSSYNEQFF. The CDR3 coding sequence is TGTGCCAGCAGCGTAGGCGGGCGCGGGAGCTCCTACAATGAGCAGTTCTTC.

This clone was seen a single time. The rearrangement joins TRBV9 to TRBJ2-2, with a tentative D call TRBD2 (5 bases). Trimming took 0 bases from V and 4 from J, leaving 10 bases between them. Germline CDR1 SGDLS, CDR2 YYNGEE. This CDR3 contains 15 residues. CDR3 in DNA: TGTGCCAGCAGCGTAGCGGGGAAGGCCACCGGGGAGCTGTTTTTT. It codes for CASSVAGKATGELFF.

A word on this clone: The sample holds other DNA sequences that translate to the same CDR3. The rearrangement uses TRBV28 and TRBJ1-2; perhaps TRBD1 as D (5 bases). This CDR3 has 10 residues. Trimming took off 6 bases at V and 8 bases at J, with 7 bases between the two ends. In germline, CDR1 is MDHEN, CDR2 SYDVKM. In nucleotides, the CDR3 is TGTGCCAGCAGGCAGGGCGGCTACACCTTC. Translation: CASRQGGYTF.

The CDR3 loop is CASSPQRDAVYEQYF. CDR3 in DNA: TGCGCCAGCAGCCCCCAAAGGGACGCGGTTTACGAGCAGTACTTC. The rearrangement joins TRBV4-3 to TRBJ2-7; D possibly matches TRBD1 or TRBD2 (5 bases each). Trimming removed 4 bases at V and 4 bases at J, with 17 bases between. The germline gives CDR1 LGHNA, CDR2 YSLEER. The CDR3 loop spans 15 amino acids.

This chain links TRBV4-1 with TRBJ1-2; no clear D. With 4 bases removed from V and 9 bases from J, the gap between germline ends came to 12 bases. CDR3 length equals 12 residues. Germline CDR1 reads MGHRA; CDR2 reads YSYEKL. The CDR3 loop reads CASSPPQARYTF. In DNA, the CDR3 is TGCGCCAGCAGCCCCCCCCAGGCCCGCTACACCTTC.

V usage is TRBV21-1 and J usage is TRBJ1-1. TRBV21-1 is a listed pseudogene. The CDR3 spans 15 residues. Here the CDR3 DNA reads TGTGCCAGCAGCAAAGGAGGAGGGGTGAACACTGAAGCTTTCTTT. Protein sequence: CASSKGGGVNTEAFF.

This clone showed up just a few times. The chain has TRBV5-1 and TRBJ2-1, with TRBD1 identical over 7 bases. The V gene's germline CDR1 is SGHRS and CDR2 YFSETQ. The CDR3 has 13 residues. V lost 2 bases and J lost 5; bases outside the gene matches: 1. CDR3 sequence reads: CASSFDRDNEQFF. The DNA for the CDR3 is TGCGCCAGCAGCTTTGACAGGGACAATGAGCAGTTCTTC.

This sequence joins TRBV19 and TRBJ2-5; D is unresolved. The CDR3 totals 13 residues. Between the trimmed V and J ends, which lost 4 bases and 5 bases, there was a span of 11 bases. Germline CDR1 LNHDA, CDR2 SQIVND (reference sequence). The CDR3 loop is CASSNGPRETQYF. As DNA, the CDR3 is TGTGCCAGTAGTAACGGCCCCAGGGAGACCCAGTACTTC.

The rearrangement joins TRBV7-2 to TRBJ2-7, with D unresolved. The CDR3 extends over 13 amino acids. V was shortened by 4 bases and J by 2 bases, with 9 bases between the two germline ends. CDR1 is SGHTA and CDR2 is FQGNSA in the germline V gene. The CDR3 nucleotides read TGTGCCAGCAGCTCCCCAAATACCTACGAGCAGTACTTC. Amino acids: CASSSPNTYEQYF.

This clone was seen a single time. The CDR3 coding sequence is TGTGCCAGCACAAGGGGATTAAGGGGAAGCTCTGGAAACACCATATATTTT. This gives the protein CASTRGLRGSSGNTIYF. The chain couples TRBV11-2 to TRBJ1-3; possible D gene TRBD1, 5 bases. CDR1 SGHAT and CDR2 FQNNGV come from the germline V gene. Trimming left V 7 bases short and J 0 bases short, with 19 bases between. CDR3 size: 17 residues.

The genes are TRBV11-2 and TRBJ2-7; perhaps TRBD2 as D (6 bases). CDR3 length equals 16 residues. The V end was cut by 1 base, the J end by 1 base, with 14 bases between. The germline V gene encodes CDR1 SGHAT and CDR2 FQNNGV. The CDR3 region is CASSLVGTPKSYEQYF. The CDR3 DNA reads TGTGCCAGCAGCTTAGTCGGGACTCCCAAATCCTACGAGCAGTACTTC.

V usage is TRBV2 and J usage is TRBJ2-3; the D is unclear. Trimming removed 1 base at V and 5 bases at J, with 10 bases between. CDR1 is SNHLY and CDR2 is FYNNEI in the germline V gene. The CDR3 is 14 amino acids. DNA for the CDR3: TGTGCCAGCAGTGAAGTGAGTTATCGAGATACGCAGTATTTT. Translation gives CASSEVSYRDTQYF.

The CDR3 spells CASSVRGGQETQYF. CDR3 nucleotides: TGTGCCAGTAGTGTCAGGGGAGGACAAGAGACCCAGTACTTC. The V call is TRBV19, the J call TRBJ2-5, with D perhaps matching TRBD1 or TRBD2 (6 bases each). The V gene lost 5 bases and the J gene lost 2 bases, with 12 bases spanning the gap. The CDR3 is made up of 14 amino acids. Germline CDR1 and CDR2: LNHDA and SQIVND (reference sequence).

The CDR3, as DNA: TGTGCCAGCAAGGCCAACATGGGGGAAAAACTGTTTTTT. Translating gives CASKANMGEKLFF. This sequence joins TRBV2 and TRBJ1-4; D ambiguous. There are 13 residues in the CDR3. Germline CDR1 is SNHLY and CDR2 is FYNNEI. Between the trimmed V and J ends, which lost 7 bases and 8 bases, there was a span of 14 bases.